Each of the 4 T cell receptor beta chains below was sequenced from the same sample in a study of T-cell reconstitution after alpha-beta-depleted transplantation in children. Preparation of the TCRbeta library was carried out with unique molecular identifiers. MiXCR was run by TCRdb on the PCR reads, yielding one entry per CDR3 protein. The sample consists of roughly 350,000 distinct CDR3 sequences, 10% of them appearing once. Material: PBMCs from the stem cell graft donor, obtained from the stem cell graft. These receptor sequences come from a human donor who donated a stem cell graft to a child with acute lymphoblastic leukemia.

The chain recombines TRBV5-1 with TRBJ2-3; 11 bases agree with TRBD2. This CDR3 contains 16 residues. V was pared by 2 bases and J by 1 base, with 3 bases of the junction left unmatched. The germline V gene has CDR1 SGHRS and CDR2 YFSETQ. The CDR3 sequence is CASSFGTSGGTDTQYF. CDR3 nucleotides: TGCGCCAGCAGCTTCGGGACTAGCGGAGGCACAGATACGCAGTATTTT.

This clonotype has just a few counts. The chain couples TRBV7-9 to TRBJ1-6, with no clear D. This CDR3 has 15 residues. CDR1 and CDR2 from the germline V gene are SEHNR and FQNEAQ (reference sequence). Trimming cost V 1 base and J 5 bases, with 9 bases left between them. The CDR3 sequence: CASSLDRLNNSPLHF. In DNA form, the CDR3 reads TGTGCCAGCAGCTTAGATCGGTTAAATAATTCACCCCTCCACTTT.

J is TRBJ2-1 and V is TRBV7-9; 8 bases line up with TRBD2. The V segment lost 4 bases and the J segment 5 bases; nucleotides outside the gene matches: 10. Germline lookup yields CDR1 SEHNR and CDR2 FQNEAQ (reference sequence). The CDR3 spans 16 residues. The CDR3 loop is CASSSLPGTRNNEQFF. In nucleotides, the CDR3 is TGTGCCAGCAGCTCTCTCCCCGGGACTAGGAACAATGAGCAGTTCTTC.

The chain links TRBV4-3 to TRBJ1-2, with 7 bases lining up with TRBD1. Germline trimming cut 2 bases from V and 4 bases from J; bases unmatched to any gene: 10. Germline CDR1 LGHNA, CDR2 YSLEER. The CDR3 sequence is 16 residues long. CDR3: CASSQIPGQPSYGYTF. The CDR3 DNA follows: TGCGCCAGCAGCCAAATACCGGGACAGCCTTCCTATGGCTACACCTTC.